A single sample is the source of the 14 T cell receptor beta chains below, sequenced in a study of CD4+ T cells in melanoma. Data came from immunoSEQ multiplex PCR; TCRdb stores just in-frame clones and leaves some out. The data contain 11,000 or so clones, 60% to 80% of them singletons. The sample comprised cells from a culture (not recorded whether cultured in vitro). Receptors originate from a human donor with melanoma.

This sequence joins TRBV6-1 and TRBJ1-1, with 7 positions matching TRBD1. Germline V gives CDR1 MNHNS, CDR2 SASEGT. CDR3 length equals 15 residues. V lost 6 bases to trimming and J lost 1 base; unmatched junction nucleotides: 8. In DNA, the CDR3 is TGTGCCAGCAGCGCCCGAGGGACAGAGAACACTGAAGCTTTCTTT. Protein product: CASSARGTENTEAFF.

The CDR3: CASSSTGSAFF. CDR3 nucleotide sequence: TGTGCCAGCAGTTCCACCGGGTCCGCTTTCTTT. The gene calls are TRBV5-8 and TRBJ1-1; D gene ambiguous. V was pared by 5 bases and J by 11 bases, with 13 bases between. Per germline, CDR1 SGHTS and CDR2 YDEGEE. The CDR3 has 11 amino acids.

Of note for this clone: At one boundary the junction diverges from the germline segment, which might be a read error. The CDR3 DNA follows: TGTGCCAGCAGGTTAACCGGGACATCCTACAATGAGCAGTTCTTC. Protein: CASRLTGTSYNEQFF. The chain employs TRBV7-3 and TRBJ2-1; possible D gene TRBD1, 6 bases. CDR3 size: 15 residues. Germline V gene sequence: CDR1 SGHTA, CDR2 FQGTGA.

This clone is medium-sized. The chain links TRBV7-9 to TRBJ1-1; 10 nucleotides match TRBD1. CDR1 and CDR2 from the germline V gene are SEHNR and FQNEAQ (reference sequence). The CDR3 extends over 12 amino acids. The V gene end was trimmed by 5 bases and the J gene end by 11 bases; junction bases not matched to a gene: 5. CDR3 nucleotide sequence: TGTGCCAGCAGCCCCTCGGACAGGGGGGCTTTCTTT. Translating gives CASSPSDRGAFF.

The chain has TRBV27 and TRBJ2-5; D gene ambiguous. CDR1 is MNHEY, CDR2 SMNVEV, per germline (reference sequence). The V and J ends lost 2 bases and 9 bases respectively, with 22 bases between them. The CDR3 loop spans 16 amino acids. The CDR3 reads CASSLVPAVEIESQYF. CDR3 DNA sequence: TGTGCCAGCAGTTTAGTCCCGGCAGTAGAGATTGAGTCCCAGTACTTC.

This clone has just a few counts. The chain links TRBV27 to TRBJ2-3; 8 bases are a match to TRBD1. CDR1 MNHEY and CDR2 SMNVEV come from the germline V gene (reference sequence). CDR3 length equals 16 residues. J gave up 10 bases and V 4 bases, and 16 bases lay outside the gene matches. This CDR3 is CASSSRDRSSRGAQYF. CDR3 nucleotides: TGTGCCAGCAGTTCCCGGGACAGGTCCTCTCGAGGGGCGCAGTATTTT.

The chain combines TRBV15 with TRBJ2-7; D unclear. Germline V gene data show CDR1 as LNHNV and CDR2 as YYDKDF (reference sequence). The CDR3 extends over 13 amino acids. Trimming removed 2 bases from V and 2 bases from J, with 7 bases in between. The CDR3 DNA sequence: TGTGCCACCAGCAGACAGGATACCTACGAGCAGTACTTC. This gives the protein CATSRQDTYEQYF.

This clone has a handful of counts. The gene calls are TRBV21-1 and TRBJ1-4; the table gives TRBD1 as D, unverified against the DNA. TRBV21-1 is designated a pseudogene. The CDR3 has 15 residues. The CDR3 region is CASSKKAQINEKLFF. In nucleotides, the CDR3 is TGTGCCAGCAGCAAGAAGGCACAGATTAATGAAAAACTGTTTTTT.

The chain uses TRBV30 and TRBJ1-3, with D uncertain. Germline V gives CDR1 GTSNPN, CDR2 SVGIG (reference sequence). The CDR3 contains 13 residues. The germline V and J ends were trimmed by 4 bases and 6 bases, with 13 bases remaining between them. CDR3 loop: CAWKDRNKNTIYF. The CDR3 DNA reads as TGTGCCTGGAAGGATAGGAATAAAAACACCATATATTTT.

This clone was recorded a few times. V and J are TRBV7-9 and TRBJ1-1; a possible D gene is TRBD1 (6 bases). Deletions cut 5 bases from V and 11 bases from J, with 12 bases between. Germline V gene lookup returns CDR1 SEHNR and CDR2 FQNEAQ (reference sequence). The CDR3 extends over 11 amino acids. The CDR3 loop is CASSEQGQAFF. The CDR3 DNA reads as TGTGCCAGCAGCGAGCAGGGGCAGGCTTTCTTT. Complete variable domain (other parts from reference TRBV7-9 and TRBJ1-1): DTGVSQNPRHKITKRGQNVTFRCDPISEHNRLYWYRQTLGQGPEFLTYFQNEAQLEKSRLLSDRFSAERPKGSFSTLEIQRTEQGDSAMYLCASSEQGQAFFGQGTRLTVV.

V and J are TRBV6-6 and TRBJ1-5; no clear D. From germline, CDR1 is MNHNY and CDR2 SVGAGI (reference sequence). The CDR3 covers 11 residues. The V gene lost 8 bases and the J gene lost 7 bases, with 9 bases spanning the gap. The CDR3 region has the DNA TGTGCCAGCGGGCTCCGGCAGCCCCAGCATTTT. Translating it yields CASGLRQPQHF.

The V and J genes are TRBV6-1 and TRBJ2-5; no clear D gene. The CDR3 contains 10 residues. The V end was cut by 7 bases, the J end by 4 bases, with 4 bases between. From germline, CDR1 is MNHNS and CDR2 SASEGT. CDR3 residues: CASTGETQYF. DNA for the CDR3: TGTGCCAGCACTGGAGAGACCCAGTACTTC.

The V call is TRBV28, the J call TRBJ1-1, with a possible D match to TRBD1 (5 bases). Germline V gene lookup returns CDR1 MDHEN and CDR2 SYDVKM. V was clipped by 3 bases and J by 5 bases, with 19 bases between them. This CDR3 contains 16 residues. The chain's CDR3 is CASSLIGKGSRTEAFF. The CDR3 DNA reads as TGTGCCAGCAGTTTGATCGGGAAGGGGTCGAGGACTGAAGCTTTCTTT.

The chain employs TRBV6-5 and TRBJ2-5; possible D gene TRBD2, 7 bases. The CDR3 runs 15 residues. The germline V and J ends were trimmed by 7 bases and 1 base, with 16 bases remaining between them. Per germline, CDR1 MNHEY and CDR2 SVGAGI. This chain's CDR3 is CASTRRGGRQETQYF. Here the CDR3 DNA reads TGTGCCAGCACACGAAGGGGGGGACGCCAAGAGACCCAGTACTTC.